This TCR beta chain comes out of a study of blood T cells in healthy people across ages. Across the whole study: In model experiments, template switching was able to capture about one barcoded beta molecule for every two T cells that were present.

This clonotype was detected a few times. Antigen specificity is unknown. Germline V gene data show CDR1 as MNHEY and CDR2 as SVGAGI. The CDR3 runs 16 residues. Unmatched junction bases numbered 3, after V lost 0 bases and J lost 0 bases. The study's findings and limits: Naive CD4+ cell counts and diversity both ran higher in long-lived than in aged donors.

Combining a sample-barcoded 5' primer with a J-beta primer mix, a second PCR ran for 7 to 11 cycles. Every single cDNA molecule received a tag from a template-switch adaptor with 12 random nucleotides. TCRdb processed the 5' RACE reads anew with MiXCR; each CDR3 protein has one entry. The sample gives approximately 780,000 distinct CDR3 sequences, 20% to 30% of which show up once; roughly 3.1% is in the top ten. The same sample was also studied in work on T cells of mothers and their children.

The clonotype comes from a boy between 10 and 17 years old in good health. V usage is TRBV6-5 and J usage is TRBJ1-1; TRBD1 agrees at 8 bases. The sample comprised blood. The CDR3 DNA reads TGTGCCAGCAGTTACTCCTTGGGACAGGTGAACACTGAAGCTTTCTTT. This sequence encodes CASSYSLGQVNTEAFF.